This entry is about one TCR beta chain. Using immunoSEQ multiplex PCR, the repertoire was profiled, and TCRdb retains in-frame clones only, with some absent. The sample shows fewer than 90,000 clones, 85% to 95% of them seen only once. The CDR3 contains 15 residues. Unmatched junction bases numbered 12, after V lost 8 bases and J lost 10 bases. Germline values: CDR1 SNHLY, CDR2 FYNNEI. This entry is derived from a study of T cell changes during pregnancy in multiple sclerosis. This receptor was obtained from a female donor with multiple sclerosis, enrolled in a pregnancy study. Sequenced material: peripheral blood, taken in the first trimester of pregnancy. This chain uses TRBV2 with TRBJ2-1; 12 nucleotides line up with TRBD2. This CDR3 is CASLGLAGPHHEQFF. Here the CDR3 DNA reads TGTGCCAGCCTCGGACTAGCGGGACCCCACCACGAGCAGTTCTTC. Together with reference TRBV2 and TRBJ2-1, the CDR3 gives the full variable domain: EPEVTQTPSHQVTQMGQEVILRCVPISNHLYFYWYRQILGQKVEFLVSFYNNEISEKSEIFDDQFSVERPDGSNFTLKIRSTKLEDSAMYFCASLGLAGPHHEQFFGPGTRLTVL.